This T cell receptor (beta chain) was identified in a study of early T cells in non-severe SARS-CoV-2 infection. About the research overall: Sequenced material consisted of bulk RNA (from unsorted whole blood), and chains were unpaired.

Attachment of unique molecular identifiers to individual cDNA molecules was performed. TCRdb recomputed calls from the 5' RACE reads with MiXCR, one row per CDR3 protein. The sample has about 48,000 distinct CDR3 sequences; 8.5% to 10% are singletons. The CDR3 extends over 12 amino acids. V lost 6 bases and J lost 4, with 9 bases in between. This clonotype showed up many times. The chain carries TRBV12-3 or TRBV12-4 and TRBJ1-1, with D possibly being TRBD1 (5 bases). The source material was whole blood. The sequence came from an adult who was a healthcare worker with PCR-confirmed SARS-CoV-2 infection or an uninfected control (not recorded which). The CDR3 nucleotides are TGTGCCAGCAGCTTTGGGGGCACTGAAGCTTTCTTT. Residues: CASSFGGTEAFF.